The 5 T cell receptor beta chains reported below all come from one sample, sequenced in a study of T-cell memory formation after mild COVID-19. From the 5' RACE reads, TCRdb called clonotypes with MiXCR, one entry per CDR3 protein. The sample holds about 560,000 distinct CDR3 sequences, roughly 21% seen once. Sequencing was done on a sample of PBMCs or a T cell subset sorted from them (not recorded which). Source of these receptors: an adult woman who had mild COVID-19 (a few samples of this study predate the infection). Cell type and time point are not known.

V gene TRBV12-3 or TRBV12-4 combines with J gene TRBJ2-4; D possibly corresponds to TRBD2 (6 bases). V lost 2 bases and J 8 bases, leaving 19 bases between the germline ends. This CDR3 contains 16 residues. The CDR3 reads CASSLWGGERLDIQYF. The DNA for the CDR3 is TGTGCCAGCAGTTTATGGGGCGGGGAGAGGTTGGACATTCAGTACTTC.

This clonotype was found a few times. This sequence joins TRBV24-1 and TRBJ1-5; D is possibly TRBD1 (6 bases). The germline V and J ends were trimmed by 9 bases and 4 bases, with 12 bases remaining between them. In germline, CDR1 is KGHDR, CDR2 SFDVKD. The length of the CDR3 is 13 residues. Here the CDR3 DNA reads TGTGCCACCCGGGGGGCAGCTAATCAGCCCCAGCATTTT. This gives the protein CATRGAANQPQHF.

The sample holds a few counts of this clonotype. This sequence joins TRBV4-1 and TRBJ2-3; D is unclear. Trimming stripped 0 bases from V and 3 bases from J, with 10 bases between. Germline CDR1 MGHRA, CDR2 YSYEKL. The CDR3 totals 15 residues. The CDR3 reads CASSQERRRTDTQYF. The CDR3 DNA is TGCGCCAGCAGCCAAGAAAGGCGCAGAACAGATACGCAGTATTTT.

This rearrangement joins TRBV3-1 to TRBJ1-1; D is uncertain. Germline-derived CDR1 and CDR2 are LGHDT and YNNKEL (reference sequence). V was pared by 0 bases and J by 9 bases, with 8 bases between. The CDR3 is 12 residues long. Written as DNA, the CDR3 is TGTGCCAGCAGCCAAGACACGGGGAAAGCTTTCTTT. This translates into CASSQDTGKAFF.

This clonotype appeared many times. The V and J genes are TRBV24-1 and TRBJ2-1; tentative D call: TRBD2 (6 bases). Germline lookup yields CDR1 KGHDR and CDR2 SFDVKD. V shed 2 bases and J shed 2 bases, with 9 bases lying between them. This CDR3 is 15 amino acids long. CDR3 loop: CATSDSLAAYNEQFF. Here the CDR3 DNA reads TGTGCCACCAGTGATTCGTTAGCGGCCTACAATGAGCAGTTCTTC.